What follows describes a single TCR beta chain. Germline CDR1 and CDR2: SQVTM and ANQGSEA. The CDR3 runs to 12 residues. The ends were cut back, 4 bases at V and 5 bases at J, with 9 bases in the middle. The data originate from a study of blood T cell repertoires in COVID-19. Methods used by the authors: Amplification of reference gene primers provided the estimated nucleated cell counts. Data came from immunoSEQ multiplex PCR; TCRdb stores just in-frame clones and leaves some out. V and J calls and clone size come straight from that table; D and trimming were deduced from the DNA. The top ten hold roughly 25% of the sample, which has roughly 94,000 clones, 84% seen once.

The sequence derives from a man aged 55-75 years with acute or convalescent COVID-19. The V gene is TRBV29-1, the J gene TRBJ2-4; the D gene is possibly TRBD1 (5 bases). Specimen: peripheral blood. The CDR3 loop reads CSVVQGENIQYF. CDR3 DNA: TGCAGCGTTGTCCAGGGCGAAAACATTCAGTACTTC. The entire variable domain, with the rest obtained from reference TRBV29-1 and TRBJ2-4, is as follows: SAVISQKPSRDICQRGTSLTIQCQVDSQVTMMFWYRQQPGQSLTLIATANQGSEATYESGFVIDKFPISRPNLTFSTLTVSNMSPEDSSIYLCSVVQGENIQYFGAGTRLSVL.